This T cell receptor (beta chain) was found in a study of cytomegalovirus exposure and HLA in healthy donors (dated by TCRdb to 2017 to 2019). As for the study more broadly: According to a later analysis, one platform produced both the roughly 130 validation repertoires and the approximately 600 repertoires of the first cohort. The aim of the study was to test whether cataloging public T cell receptors could identify signatures of past pathogen exposure. A separate validation cohort of more than 100 different subjects was used in addition to the 666-subject first cohort. To predict cytomegalovirus infection status, the study brought together high-throughput TCR immunosequencing, statistical association of individual TCRs with disease status, and machine learning.

Comments on this clone: Its antigen is currently not known. Per-base qualities were not stored, and no clone one base away is much larger.

Receptors were amplified or captured by the immunoSEQ multiplex PCR assay. Per the source publication's procedure: A statistical classification framework was built to diagnose cytomegalovirus status from the catalog of TCR beta chain sequences. The immuneACCESS repertoire file appears here via TCRdb, limited to in-frame rearrangements. These files lack a portion of the clones; in checked studies, under half of the deficit traces to unresolved V genes, and the cause of the others is not known. V and J calls and clone size are as listed in that table; D and trimming were resolved from the DNA. The sample table lists 150,000 or so clones, 90% of them with a count of one. Clones ranked in the top ten supply around 5.9% of the sample. What the research found in general, with its limitations: The authors suggested that the approach could potentially be generalized to other disease states and immunological phenotypes. Most TCR sequences were observed very rarely across donors, whereas some public TCRs were present in many individuals. Cytomegalovirus status was reported to be diagnosed by the classifier with high specificity and sensitivity in both the original and validation cohorts. A total of around 150 TCR beta chains were listed by the study as associated with cytomegalovirus. Subsequent analysis determined that TCRs grouped into clusters in the first cohort also showed a tendency toward co-occurrence across the roughly 110 validation repertoires, and approximately 93% of cluster scores exceeded 0. In vitro tests confirmed that a few of the cytomegalovirus-associated TCR beta chains recognize cytomegalovirus antigens. A later analysis had no HLA typing for the validation cohort, so co-occurrence there was scored across all 130 or so repertoires.

Donors formed part of the validation cohort, which comprised fewer than 150 subjects and was distinct from the first cohort of under 850 subjects. The receptor's source is a woman under 40 in good health and CMV-seropositive. Sequencing was performed on PBMCs.

Here the CDR3 is given as CASSLDVGEGSTDTQYF. In nucleotides, the sequence is TGTGCCAGCAGCTTAGACGTAGGGGAGGGGAGCACAGATACGCAGTATTTT. The V and J genes are TRBV7-9 and TRBJ2-3, with 7 bases in between that match TRBD2. Here V drops 1 base and J drops 0 bases, and the junction holds 7 bases not matched to any gene. Reading from cysteine to phenylalanine, the CDR3 counts 17 amino acids. The only DNA kept is the CDR3, 51 bases in frame from the first base. Via the germline V gene (reference sequence), CDR1 is SEHNR and CDR2 FQNEAQ.